The text below deals with one T cell receptor beta chain. Which antigen it targets is not known. Qualities for individual bases were not recorded, and no much larger clone is one base off. The immunoSEQ Assay, a bias-controlled multiplex PCR, was used to amplify TCRbeta CDR3 regions from genomic DNA. From the authors' description of their analysis: The number of nucleated cells in each sample was estimated by amplification of reference gene primers within the assay. To quantify the absolute abundance of each unique TCRbeta CDR3 rearrangement, sequence reads were collapsed and filtered. For each sample, productive Simpson clonality was calculated as the square root of Simpson's diversity index across productive rearrangements. As stored in TCRdb, this immuneACCESS dataset retains in-frame rearrangements with V and J assigned. A fraction of the clones does not appear; measured against another copy, unresolved V genes explain less than half of the discrepancy, and the remainder lacks a known reason. V and J calls and clone size follow that table, whereas D and trimming were derived from the DNA. Counted in this sample were tens of thousands of clones; approximately 85% of them appeared once. The ten largest clonotypes hold about 13% of the sample.

The germline V gene (reference sequence) provides CDR1 GTSNPN and CDR2 SVGIG. CDR3 length: 14 amino acids, cysteine to phenylalanine. Here the CDR3 DNA is all that survives: 42 bases in frame from base 1. Trimming takes 4 bases from V and 2 bases from J, and the germline ends sit 12 bases apart. This sample was included in a study of blood T cell repertoires in COVID-19 (dated by TCRdb to 2020 to 2021). The study in broad terms: Samples from collaborators originated in the United States, Italy and Spain and spanned both the acute and convalescent phases of COVID-19. The prospective study material was composed of cDNA or gDNA derived from T cells, B-cell-depleted T cells, or PBMCs. Subjects who had been exposed to COVID-19, were actively infected with it, or had recovered from it provided the deeply sampled blood TCRbeta repertoires that made up the dataset. The repertoires were made available in a free public database intended to serve as a resource for research on the immune response to SARS-CoV-2. The samples were drawn from two sources: the first 160 participants of the ongoing ImmuneRACE study, and approximately 1,300 subjects contributed by 6 global collaborators. Sample metadata almost always included a de-identified subject ID, COVID-19 status, age in years and sex. Where available, HLA class I and class II types were obtained from metadata supplied by the sample provider rather than from assay-based typing. Summary of the overall study and its limitations: The quantity of clinical and demographic metadata differed by source and by participant and was supplied without curation.

Each collaborating institution followed its own protocols to collect whole blood in K2EDTA tubes. Collaborator samples were shipped for TCRbeta analysis as frozen whole blood, isolated PBMCs, or DNA extracted from either sample type. The sequence came from a woman between 65 and 79 years old in a cohort sampled during active COVID-19. Sequenced material: peripheral blood. The chain was built from TRBV30 and TRBJ1-5; the best D guess is TRBD1, with 5 bases matching. The nucleotide sequence is given as TGTGCCTGGACCAGGGCTAAGGGCAATCAGCCCCAGCATTTT. It translates to CAWTRAKGNQPQHF.